This is a list of T cell receptor beta chains from one sample in a study of T-cell reconstitution after alpha-beta-depleted transplantation in children. TCRdb re-called the PCR reads through MiXCR, storing one row per CDR3 protein. The data hold around 530,000 distinct CDR3 sequences, with approximately 30% observed a single time. The sequences come from PBMCs from the stem cell graft donor, collected from the stem cell graft. These receptors all come from a human donor who donated a stem cell graft to a child with aplastic anemia. Both conserved end residues are part of each CDR3. A D gene is named only where the DNA matches it firmly. The size entry is marked missing in some rows and otherwise reads once, few, many or a size class.

size	J	D	V	DNA	CDR3
.	TRBJ1-1	TRBD1	TRBV12-3/TRBV12-4	TGTACCAGCAGTTCCACTCAGGGGGCGGTGAGCATGAACACTGAAGCTTTCTTT	CTSSSTQGAVSMNTEAFF
.	TRBJ2-3	TRBD2	TRBV29-1	TGCAGCGTTGGGGCGTTAGCGGGGGGCACAGATACGCAGTATTTT	CSVGALAGGTDTQYF
.	TRBJ2-3	.	TRBV5-1	TGCGCCAGCAGCCCGAAGTCGGTGGCAGATACGCAGTATTTT	CASSPKSVADTQYF
.	TRBJ1-1	.	TRBV10-3	TGTGCCATCAGTGAGGCCGGGAGGAACACTGAAGCTTTCTTT	CAISEAGRNTEAFF
few	TRBJ2-7	.	TRBV6-6	TGTGCCAGCAGAGGCAGGAGCTACGAGCAGTACTTC	CASRGRSYEQYF
.	TRBJ1-1	.	TRBV19	TGTGCCAGGGGTATGAACACTGAAGCTTTCTTT	CARGMNTEAFF
few	TRBJ1-5	.	TRBV7-8	TGTGCCAGCAGCTTAGGGTCGGGGAGGTTGGGCAATCAGCCCCAGCATTTT	CASSLGSGRLGNQPQHF
.	TRBJ1-4	.	TRBV7-2	TGTGCCAGCAGCCCACGGGGCCTTGCAACTAATGAAAAACTGTTTTTT	CASSPRGLATNEKLFF
few	TRBJ2-7	TRBD1	TRBV7-2	TGTGCCAGCAGCCTCCAGACAGGGGCTCCCTACGAGCAGTACTTC	CASSLQTGAPYEQYF
.	TRBJ2-5	.	TRBV7-3	TGTGCCAGCAGCTTAGGGGAGGCAGAGACCCAGTACTTC	CASSLGEAETQYF
few	TRBJ1-1	.	TRBV12-3/TRBV12-4	TGTGCCAGCAGTTTAATTACAGGGAGAAAGGCTTTCTTT	CASSLITGRKAFF
.	TRBJ1-3	.	TRBV12-3/TRBV12-4	TGTGCCAGCAGGGTTTTCTCCTCTGGAAACACCATATATTTT	CASRVFSSGNTIYF
few	TRBJ2-3	TRBD2	TRBV12-3/TRBV12-4	TGTGCCAGCAGTTTGGTGGCTAGCGGACGTTACACAGATACGCAGTATTTT	CASSLVASGRYTDTQYF
.	TRBJ2-3	TRBD2	TRBV12-3/TRBV12-4	TGTGCCAGCAGCGGGAGGGGCGGGACAGATACGCAGTATTTT	CASSGRGGTDTQYF
.	TRBJ1-1	TRBD1	TRBV6-2/TRBV6-3	TGTGCCAGCAGTTACTCTGGACAGGCGAACACTGAAGCTTTCTTT	CASSYSGQANTEAFF
once	TRBJ1-4	.	TRBV9	TGTGCCAGCAGCGTAGGCGAAGCGGAGCCAAAACTGTTTTTT	CASSVGEAEPKLFF
.	TRBJ2-3	TRBD1	TRBV30	TGTGCCTGGAGTAAGGGCCAGGGGGCCACAGATACGCAGTATTTT	CAWSKGQGATDTQYF
.	TRBJ1-2	TRBD1	TRBV5-1	TGCGCCAGCAGCTTGGGGAGCCAGACAGGGCGCTATGGCTACACCTTC	CASSLGSQTGRYGYTF
few	TRBJ1-5	TRBD1	TRBV20-1	TGCAGTGCTAGTGGTCAGGGGGTGTATCAGCCCCAGCATTTT	CSASGQGVYQPQHF
.	TRBJ1-6	.	TRBV4-3	TGCGCCAGCAGCCAAGATTCGGGGGGCCGGTCACCCCTCCACTTT	CASSQDSGGRSPLHF
few	TRBJ1-1	.	TRBV12-5	TGTGCTAGTGGTTTGGTAGAGACGGATTTCCCCACTGAAGCTTTCTTT	CASGLVETDFPTEAFF
.	TRBJ2-5	TRBD2	TRBV5-4	TGTGCCAGCAGCTTCCGGCTAGCGGGAAGAGAGACCCAGTACTTC	CASSFRLAGRETQYF
.	TRBJ2-1	TRBD2	TRBV29-1	TGCAGCGTCGCCGGCGGGAGGGGCTACAATGAGCAGTTCTTC	CSVAGGRGYNEQFF
few	TRBJ2-7	.	TRBV12-3/TRBV12-4	TGTGCCAGCAGTTTAGAGCAGGGGTTTGTTAACGAGCAGTACTTC	CASSLEQGFVNEQYF
.	TRBJ1-2	.	TRBV4-3	TGCGCCAGCAGCCAAGATCGAGGACTGGTTTATGGCTACACCTTC	CASSQDRGLVYGYTF
few	TRBJ2-5	TRBD2	TRBV18	TGTGCCAGCTCATCCCGTCAGGCGGGGGGCCAAGAGACCCAGTACTTC	CASSSRQAGGQETQYF
few	TRBJ1-2	.	TRBV28	TGTGCCAGCAGTTTAGACCCTAGCAACTATGGCTACACCTTC	CASSLDPSNYGYTF
once	TRBJ2-5	TRBD1	TRBV2	TGTGCCAAGGGACACAGGGGCGGAGAGACCCAGTACTTC	CAKGHRGGETQYF
.	TRBJ1-6	.	TRBV4-3	TGCGCCAGCAGCCAAGATTCTTGGCAGGAGCCCTATAATTCACCCCTCCACTTT	CASSQDSWQEPYNSPLHF
.	TRBJ2-7	TRBD1	TRBV27	TGTGCCAGCAGTTTTAACAGGGGCTACGAGCAGTACTTC	CASSFNRGYEQYF
.	TRBJ2-1	.	TRBV12-3/TRBV12-4	TGTGCCAGCACCAGGGACCCCTACAATGAGCAGTTCTTC	CASTRDPYNEQFF
.	TRBJ1-3	.	TRBV18	TGTGCCAGCTCACCCGACAGTCCTCGAAACACCATATATTTT	CASSPDSPRNTIYF
few	TRBJ2-2	.	TRBV5-1	TGCGCCAGCAGCTTGGCCGGGCCAGAGGCCGGGGAGCTGTTTTTT	CASSLAGPEAGELFF
.	TRBJ2-2	.	TRBV10-3	TGTGCCATCAGAGCCAGGGACACCGGGGAGCTGTTTTTT	CAIRARDTGELFF
.	TRBJ2-1	.	TRBV24-1	TGTGCCACCAGTGATTTCGGACAGAATACGAATGAGCAGTTCTTC	CATSDFGQNTNEQFF
few	TRBJ1-1	.	TRBV6-5	TGTGCCAGCAGTTACGCCCGCGGGGCAGGCACTGAAGCTTTCTTT	CASSYARGAGTEAFF
.	TRBJ2-5	.	TRBV7-2	TGTGCCAGCAGCCTCTACGTTACCGAGGGCCGAGGTGGGACCCAGTACTTC	CASSLYVTEGRGGTQYF
few	TRBJ2-3	.	TRBV9	TGTGCCAGCGGAGAATTAGATACGCAGTATTTT	CASGELDTQYF
few	TRBJ2-2	TRBD1	TRBV12-3/TRBV12-4	TGTGCCAGCACCCACCTGGACAGGGCGGCCGGGGAGCTGTTTTTT	CASTHLDRAAGELFF
few	TRBJ2-1	TRBD2	TRBV20-1	TGCAGTGCTAGAGAAGTTGGGGGACTAGGCTACAATGAGCAGTTCTTC	CSAREVGGLGYNEQFF
few	TRBJ1-2	.	TRBV4-3	TGCGCCAGCAGCCAAGAAAAGAGCAGCCAAGGCTACACCTTC	CASSQEKSSQGYTF
few	TRBJ1-2	TRBD1	TRBV29-1	TGCAGCGTAGGGGGCAGTCCTAACTATGGCTACACCTTC	CSVGGSPNYGYTF
few	TRBJ1-2	.	TRBV20-1	TGCAGTGCTAGAGTGGGCAATCAGGGCTATGGCTACACCTTC	CSARVGNQGYGYTF
few	TRBJ2-1	.	TRBV11-2	TGTGCCAGCAGCTGGGGACTCTACAATGAGCAGTTCTTC	CASSWGLYNEQFF
.	TRBJ1-5	.	TRBV5-1	TGCGCCAGCAGCTTGGACAGGATAGATCAGCCCCAGCATTTT	CASSLDRIDQPQHF
few	TRBJ1-4	.	TRBV29-1	TGCAGCGTTGTGATCCCAGCAACTAATGAAAAACTGTTTTTT	CSVVIPATNEKLFF
.	TRBJ2-5	TRBD2	TRBV18	TGTGCCAGCTCACCCCTCACTACTAGCGGGGCAAAAGAGACCCAGTACTTC	CASSPLTTSGAKETQYF
.	TRBJ2-5	.	TRBV5-4	TGTGCCAGCAGCTCCCCCACACAGGGTGGAGGGGAGACCCAGTACTTC	CASSSPTQGGGETQYF